One and the same sample provided the 27 T cell receptor beta chains below, sequenced in a study of response to subunit inactivated influenza vaccine. From the RT-PCR reads, TCRdb called clonotypes with MiXCR, one entry per CDR3 protein. The repertoire consists of 450,000 to 550,000 distinct CDR3 sequences, with less than 30% occurring once and the leading ten covering approximately 1.9%. The sequencing here drew on CD4+ T cells sorted from PBMCs, taken about 5 days after vaccination. These receptors were collected from a man aged 45-60 years who received an inactivated influenza vaccine.

V usage is TRBV7-2 and J usage is TRBJ2-2; D is perhaps TRBD1 (5 bases). V was clipped by 1 base and J by 6 bases, with 15 bases between them. The CDR3 is 16 amino acids. Germline loops: CDR1 SGHTA, CDR2 FQGNSA. CDR3 DNA: TGTGCCAGCAGCTTAGGGTCACCAGGGTTGGCCGGGGAGCTGTTTTTT. This gives the protein CASSLGSPGLAGELFF.

This clonotype was seen a handful of times. V is TRBV18 and J is TRBJ2-1; unclear D gene. Trimming shortened V by 6 bases and J by 2 bases, and 20 bases separated the two germline ends. The V gene's germline CDR1 is KGHSH and CDR2 LQKENI. This CDR3 is 17 amino acids long. The CDR3 sequence is CASSSVRPSGAYNEQFF. In nucleotides, the CDR3 is TGTGCCAGCTCCTCGGTCAGGCCTTCTGGAGCCTACAATGAGCAGTTCTTC.

The chain carries TRBV7-2 and TRBJ1-6; possible D gene TRBD1, 6 bases. This CDR3 has 13 residues. Looked up from germline, CDR1 is SGHTA and CDR2 is FQGNSA. V dropped 10 bases and J dropped 10 bases, with 17 bases sitting between them. The CDR3, as DNA: TGTGCCATTTCCCAGGGACACGGATCACCCCTCCACTTT. Protein sequence: CAISQGHGSPLHF.

The rearrangement uses TRBV3-1 and TRBJ1-5; 7 positions match TRBD1. Unmatched junction bases numbered 6, after V lost 3 bases and J lost 7 bases. This CDR3 is 14 amino acids long. The germline V gene encodes CDR1 LGHDT and CDR2 YNNKEL (reference sequence). For the CDR3, the DNA is TGTGCCAGCAGCCAGGGGACAGCGACCCAGCCCCAGCATTTT. It yields the protein CASSQGTATQPQHF.

This chain uses TRBV24-1 with TRBJ2-1, with 9 positions matching TRBD1. CDR1 KGHDR and CDR2 SFDVKD come from the germline V gene. Trimming took 4 bases from V and 4 from J; bases not matched to a gene: 1. The CDR3 has 14 residues. The DNA for the CDR3 is TGTGCCACCAGTGAGGACAGGGGTTACAATGAGCAGTTCTTC. Protein product: CATSEDRGYNEQFF.

This clonotype has only a few counts. The genes are TRBV5-4 and TRBJ2-5; TRBD2 aligns across 11 bases. Germline-derived CDR1 and CDR2 are SGHNT and YYREEE (reference sequence). The CDR3 consists of 18 residues. V lost 3 bases and J lost 7; bases outside the gene matches: 17. In nucleotides, the CDR3 is TGTGCCAGCAGCTCGGCTGTGGGACTAGCGGCATCCCCCGGGACCCAGTACTTC. It yields the protein CASSSAVGLAASPGTQYF.

The V and J genes are TRBV18 and TRBJ1-2; the match to TRBD1 covers 7 bases. J was trimmed by 7 bases and V by 0 bases; bases with no gene match: 8. CDR1 and CDR2 from the germline V gene are KGHSH and LQKENI. There are 15 residues in the CDR3. The CDR3 region is CASSPPGTVQSGYTF. The CDR3 DNA sequence: TGTGCCAGCTCACCACCCGGGACAGTTCAAAGTGGCTACACCTTC.

The chain couples TRBV21-1 to TRBJ1-6; the D segment call TRBD1 is taken from the table without a DNA check. TRBV21-1 is labeled a pseudogene. There are 15 residues in the CDR3. CDR3 sequence (DNA): TGTGCCAGCAGCAATCGGGCGGCACATAATTCACCCCTCCACTTT. It specifies CASSNRAAHNSPLHF.

This chain links TRBV29-1 with TRBJ2-7; TRBD1 matches at 10 bases. This CDR3 has 15 residues. CDR1 and CDR2 (germline): SQVTM, ANQGSEA. V lost 1 base, J lost 3 bases, and 6 bases stayed unmatched. CDR3 region: CSVEGGRDRGYEQYF. The CDR3 bases are TGCAGCGTTGAAGGAGGTCGGGACAGGGGCTACGAGCAGTACTTC.

This rearrangement joins TRBV3-1 to TRBJ2-6, with D possibly being TRBD1 (5 bases). CDR3 size: 16 residues. Germline assignment: CDR1 LGHDT and CDR2 YNNKEL (reference sequence). V lost 3 bases and J lost 0, with 9 bases in between. CDR3 residues: CASSHTDSSGANVLTF. CDR3 bases: TGTGCCAGCAGCCACACCGACAGCTCTGGGGCCAACGTCCTGACTTTC.

This clonotype was seen repeatedly, ten times or more. The chain carries TRBV12-3 or TRBV12-4 and TRBJ1-3, with TRBD1 matching over 8 bases. The junction had 0 bases not matched to a gene; V was cut back by 4 bases and J by 1 base. The CDR3 is 14 residues long. The CDR3 DNA is TGTGCCAGCAGTTGGACAGGGTCTGGAAACACCATATATTTT. Translation gives CASSWTGSGNTIYF.

The chain recombines TRBV25-1 with TRBJ2-3; D remains ambiguous. Germline V gene data show CDR1 as MGHDK and CDR2 as SYGVNS. The CDR3 contains 17 residues. V lost 5 bases, J lost 4 bases, and 22 bases lay in between. The CDR3 coding sequence is TGTGCCAGCAGTACATCCATCCGGGTCTCCGGTGCAGATACGCAGTATTTT. Its protein is CASSTSIRVSGADTQYF.

The genes are TRBV7-2 and TRBJ2-3; 11 bases agree with TRBD2. V lost 6 bases and J lost 0; bases outside the gene matches: 5. CDR1 and CDR2 (germline): SGHTA, FQGNSA. The CDR3 loop spans 16 amino acids. The CDR3 sequence is CASSIAGGVSTDTQYF. DNA for the CDR3: TGTGCCAGCAGTATAGCGGGGGGGGTTAGCACAGATACGCAGTATTTT.

The genes are TRBV12-3 or TRBV12-4 and TRBJ1-4; the D gene is possibly TRBD1 (6 bases). The CDR3 is 15 residues long. V was clipped by 5 bases and J by 7 bases, with 17 bases between them. This CDR3 is CASSPQGRYPEKLFF. In DNA, the CDR3 is TGTGCCAGCAGTCCTCAGGGGAGGTACCCTGAAAAACTGTTTTTT.

This clonotype has a handful of counts. The J gene is TRBJ2-2, the V gene TRBV20-1; no clear D gene. Trimming pared 3 bases from V and 6 bases from J, leaving 2 bases between. Per germline, CDR1 DFQATT and CDR2 SNEGSKA (reference sequence). The CDR3 runs 10 residues. Here the CDR3 DNA reads TGCAGTGCTAGGTCCGGGGAGCTGTTTTTT. Translated: CSARSGELFF.

The chain joins TRBV6-5 to TRBJ2-6; D unresolved. Deletions cut 4 bases from V and 0 bases from J, with 4 bases between. The germline gives CDR1 MNHEY, CDR2 SVGAGI. The CDR3 is 14 amino acids. Here the CDR3 reads CASSSFSGANVLTF. The CDR3 coding sequence is TGTGCCAGCAGTTCCTTCTCTGGGGCCAACGTCCTGACTTTC.

This clonotype was counted a few times. This rearrangement joins TRBV10-3 to TRBJ2-1, with TRBD1 matching 7 bases. Trimming cost V 2 bases and J 9 bases; bases outside gene matches: 10. CDR1 and CDR2 (germline): ENHRY, SYGVKD. There are 15 residues in the CDR3. CDR3 in amino acids: CAISEAAGGKVEQFF. CDR3 nucleotides: TGTGCCATCAGTGAGGCGGCAGGGGGAAAAGTTGAGCAGTTCTTC.

This chain joins TRBV12-3 or TRBV12-4 and TRBJ1-1, with D possibly TRBD1 on 6 matching bases. The germline V and J ends were trimmed by 7 bases and 5 bases, with 14 bases remaining between them. This CDR3 is built from 13 residues. CDR3 nucleotide sequence: TGTGCCAGCAACCTACAGGGAAGGACTGAAGCTTTCTTT. As protein: CASNLQGRTEAFF.

J is TRBJ2-2 and V is TRBV5-6; the match to TRBD2 covers 11 bases. The CDR3 sequence is 17 residues long. Germline assignment: CDR1 SGHDT and CDR2 YYEEEE. The V and J ends lost 5 bases and 0 bases, in that order; junction bases with no gene match: 6. CDR3 protein: CASRYRTSGSNTGELFF. CDR3 nucleotide sequence: TGTGCCAGCAGGTATAGGACTAGCGGGTCGAACACCGGGGAGCTGTTTTTT.

This clonotype was seen more than once but under ten times. This chain connects TRBV4-2 to TRBJ2-3; TRBD1 agrees at 9 bases. The CDR3 runs 17 residues. The V and J ends lost 0 bases and 6 bases, in that order; junction bases with no gene match: 10. The germline V gene has CDR1 LGHNA and CDR2 YNFKEQ. CDR3 DNA: TGTGCCAGCAGCCAAGAGCGGGGACAGGGTTCCCAGGATACGCAGTATTTT. Amino acids: CASSQERGQGSQDTQYF.

CDR3 sequence (DNA): TGTGCCAGCTCGAAACCCCCAGGGTCAACCGGGTACGAGCAGTACTTC. The encoded protein is CASSKPPGSTGYEQYF. The chain joins TRBV18 to TRBJ2-7; maybe TRBD1 (5 bases). The germline V gene has CDR1 KGHSH and CDR2 LQKENI. The CDR3 contains 16 residues. The V gene lost 6 bases and the J gene lost 4 bases, with 22 bases spanning the gap.

The chain employs TRBV24-1 and TRBJ1-1; TRBD1 matches 9 bases. J lost 6 bases, V lost 7 bases, and 5 bases had no gene match. The CDR3 runs 13 residues. Germline V lookup: CDR1 KGHDR, CDR2 SFDVKD. The DNA of the CDR3 is TGTGCCACCAGGAGGGACAGGGCGTCTGAAGCTTTCTTT. It encodes CATRRDRASEAFF.

The rearrangement uses TRBV29-1 and TRBJ2-1; TRBD2 matches at 10 bases. J was trimmed by 2 bases and V by 2 bases; bases with no gene match: 6. Germline V gene lookup returns CDR1 SQVTM and CDR2 ANQGSEA. This CDR3 comprises 16 residues. CDR3: CSVEPGLAETYNEQFF. CDR3 DNA sequence: TGCAGCGTTGAACCCGGACTAGCGGAAACCTACAATGAGCAGTTCTTC.

V and J are TRBV5-1 and TRBJ2-7, with a possible D match to TRBD1 (6 bases). With 4 bases removed from V and 0 bases from J, the gap between germline ends came to 11 bases. The length of the CDR3 is 14 residues. Germline assignment: CDR1 SGHRS and CDR2 YFSETQ. CDR3 amino acids: CASSLRQASYEQYF. DNA for the CDR3: TGCGCCAGCAGCCTGCGACAGGCCTCCTACGAGCAGTACTTC. Supplemented by reference TRBV5-1 and TRBJ2-7, the full variable domain reads KAGVTQTPRYLIKTRGQQVTLSCSPISGHRSVSWYQQTPGQGLQFLFEYFSETQRNKGNFPGRFSGRQFSNSRSEMNVSTLELGDSALYLCASSLRQASYEQYFGPGTRLTVT.

This clonotype was detected only a few times. This chain joins TRBV20-1 and TRBJ2-2; TRBD2 agrees at 8 bases. CDR3 length equals 15 residues. V was pared by 0 bases and J by 5 bases, with 5 bases of the junction left unmatched. Germline lookup yields CDR1 DFQATT and CDR2 SNEGSKA (reference sequence). CDR3 nucleotide sequence: TGCAGTGCTAGAGATAGTAGCGGGATTACCGGGGAGCTGTTTTTT. Translation: CSARDSSGITGELFF.

A few counts support this clonotype. The chain recombines TRBV5-6 with TRBJ2-1, with 8 bases lining up with TRBD1. The germline V gene has CDR1 SGHDT and CDR2 YYEEEE. The V gene end was trimmed by 4 bases and the J gene end by 3 bases; junction bases not matched to a gene: 24. The CDR3 totals 21 residues. DNA of the CDR3: TGTGCCAGCAGCAGTCGTCGGTGGGACAGGCTTACGCTACTCTTCTACAATGAGCAGTTCTTC. It translates to CASSSRRWDRLTLLFYNEQFF.

Many counts were recorded for this clonotype. V gene TRBV7-7 combines with J gene TRBJ2-5, with 10 bases lining up with TRBD2. With 8 bases clipped from V and 5 bases from J, the junction kept 11 bases outside the gene matches. The CDR3 length is 15 residues. Germline CDR1 reads SSHAT; CDR2 reads FNYEAQ (reference sequence). The CDR3 DNA is TGTGCCAGCGCCAGCGGGAGGGCCCTTAAGGAGACCCAGTACTTC. Residues: CASASGRALKETQYF.